This TCR beta chain was recovered during a study of blood T cell repertoires in COVID-19. Clinical history reported by participants formed the basis on which cohorts were assigned. V lost 4 bases and J lost 1; bases outside the gene matches: 4. The V gene's germline CDR1 is KGHDR and CDR2 SFDVKD. This CDR3 contains 16 residues. Under the authors' procedure: Amplification of reference gene primers was used by the study to estimate nucleated cell counts. Assay: immunoSEQ multiplex PCR; the TCRdb copy retains only in-frame clones and omits some. From that table come the V and J calls and clone size; the DNA was used to work out D and trimming. The table has approximately 260,000 clones, around 80% seen once; the top ten hold around 3.9%.

The sequence derives from a man aged 25-45 years with acute COVID-19. This rearrangement joins TRBV24-1 to TRBJ2-3; TRBD2 aligns across 10 bases. The source material was PBMCs or T cells enriched from blood (not recorded which). The CDR3 coding sequence is TGTGCCACCAGTGACTATAGCGGGGGGCGCACAGATACGCAGTATTTT. Protein: CATSDYSGGRTDTQYF.